This T cell receptor (beta chain) was profiled in a study of blood T cell repertoires in COVID-19. Overall study context: From the United States, Italy and Spain came samples of acute and convalescent COVID-19. Nucleic acid was either cDNA or gDNA, and it came from T cells, B-cell-depleted T cells, or PBMCs.

Original analysis: Using reference gene primer amplification, nucleated cell counts were estimated. Clones were sequenced by immunoSEQ multiplex PCR, and TCRdb holds only the in-frame ones, with some missing. D and trimming were read from the DNA, whereas the V and J calls and clone size are those reported in that table. In the table there are some 83,000 clones, around 81% of which are singletons. CDR1 is SGHRS, CDR2 YFSETQ, per germline. V was trimmed by 3 bases and J by 3 bases, leaving 14 bases between them. The CDR3 length is 15 residues. This TCR was sampled from a man aged 80 or over with acute or convalescent COVID-19. This chain uses TRBV5-1 with TRBJ2-3, with a weak D call TRBD2 (6 bases). Input material: peripheral blood. The CDR3 loop is CASSSRVSGTDTQYF. The CDR3 DNA sequence: TGCGCCAGCAGCTCGCGGGTGAGCGGGACAGATACGCAGTATTTT.